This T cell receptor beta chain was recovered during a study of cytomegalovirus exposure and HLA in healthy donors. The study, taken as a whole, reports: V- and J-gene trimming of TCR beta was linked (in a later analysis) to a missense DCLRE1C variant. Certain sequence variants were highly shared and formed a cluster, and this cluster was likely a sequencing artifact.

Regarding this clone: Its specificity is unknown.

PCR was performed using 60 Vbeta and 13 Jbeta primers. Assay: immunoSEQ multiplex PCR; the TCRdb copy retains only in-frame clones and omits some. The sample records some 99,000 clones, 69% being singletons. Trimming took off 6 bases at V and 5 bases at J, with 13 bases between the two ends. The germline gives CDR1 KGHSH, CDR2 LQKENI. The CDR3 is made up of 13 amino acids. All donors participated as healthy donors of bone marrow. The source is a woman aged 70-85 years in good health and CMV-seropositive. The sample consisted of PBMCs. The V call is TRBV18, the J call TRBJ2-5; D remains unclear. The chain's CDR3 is CASSLDIKETQYF. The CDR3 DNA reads TGTGCCAGCTCTCTCGACATTAAGGAGACCCAGTACTTC. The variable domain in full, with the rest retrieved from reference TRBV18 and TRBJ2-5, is NAGVMQNPRHLVRRRGQEARLRCSPMKGHSHVYWYRQLPEEGLKFMVYLQKENIIDESGMPKERFSAEFPKEGPSILRIQQVVRGDSAAYFCASSLDIKETQYFGPGTRLLVL.